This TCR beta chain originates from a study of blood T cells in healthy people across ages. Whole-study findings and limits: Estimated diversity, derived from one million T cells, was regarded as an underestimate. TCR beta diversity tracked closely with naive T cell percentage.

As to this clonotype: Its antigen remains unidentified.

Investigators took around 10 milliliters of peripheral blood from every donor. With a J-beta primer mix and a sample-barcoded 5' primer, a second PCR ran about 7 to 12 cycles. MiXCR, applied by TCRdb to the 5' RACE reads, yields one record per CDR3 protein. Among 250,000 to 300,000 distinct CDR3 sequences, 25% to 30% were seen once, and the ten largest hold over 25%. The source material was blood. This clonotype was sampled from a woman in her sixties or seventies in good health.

The CDR3 region has the DNA TGCAGCGCTCCCCAGGGGAACACCGGGGAGCTGTTTTTT. This gives the protein CSAPQGNTGELFF. V is TRBV29-1 and J is TRBJ2-2, with a tentative D call TRBD1 (5 bases). The germline V gene encodes CDR1 SQVTM and CDR2 ANQGSEA. V lost 7 bases and J lost 1, with 10 bases in between. The CDR3 length is 13 residues.